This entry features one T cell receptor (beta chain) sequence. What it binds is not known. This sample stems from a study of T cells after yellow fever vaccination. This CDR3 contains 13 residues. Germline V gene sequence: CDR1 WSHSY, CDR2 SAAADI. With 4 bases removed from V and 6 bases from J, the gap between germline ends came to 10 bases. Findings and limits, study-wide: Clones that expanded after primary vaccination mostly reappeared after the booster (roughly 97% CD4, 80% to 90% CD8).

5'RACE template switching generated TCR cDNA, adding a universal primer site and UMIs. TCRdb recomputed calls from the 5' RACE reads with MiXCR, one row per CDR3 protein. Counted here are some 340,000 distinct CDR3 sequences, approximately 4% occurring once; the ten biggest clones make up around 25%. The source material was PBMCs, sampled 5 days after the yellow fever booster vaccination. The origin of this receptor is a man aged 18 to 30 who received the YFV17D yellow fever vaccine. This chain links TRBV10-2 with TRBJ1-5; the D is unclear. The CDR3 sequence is CASSGQAVQPQHF. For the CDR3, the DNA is TGCGCCAGCAGTGGGCAGGCGGTTCAGCCCCAGCATTTT.